The 11 T cell receptor beta chains reported below all come from one sample, sequenced in a study of CD8 T cells in Susac syndrome. With random hexamers, reverse transcription was performed on roughly 0.5 to 1 ug of RNA. TCRdb reanalysed the immunoSEQ multiplex PCR reads using MiXCR and keeps one entry per CDR3 protein. The table shows about 180,000 distinct CDR3 sequences, with 90% to 95% occurring only once. Sequenced input: CD4+ T cells from PBMCs. The receptors were gathered from a human donor with Susac syndrome.

This rearrangement joins TRBV3-1 to TRBJ2-7, with a weak D call TRBD2 (5 bases). The length of the CDR3 is 13 residues. CDR1 and CDR2 (germline): LGHDT, YNNKEL (reference sequence). The germline V and J ends were trimmed by 2 bases and 6 bases, with 11 bases remaining between them. The CDR3 loop is CASSQLAAGEQYF. CDR3 DNA sequence: TGTGCCAGCAGCCAACTAGCTGCGGGCGAGCAGTACTTC.

The chain employs TRBV20-1 and TRBJ2-1, with D uncertain. V was cut by 2 bases and J by 2 bases, with 13 bases left in between. Germline V lookup: CDR1 DFQATT, CDR2 SNEGSKA (reference sequence). CDR3 size: 15 residues. CDR3 DNA: TGCAGTGCTAGACATCGTGCTTGGACCTACAATGAGCAGTTCTTC. Its protein product is CSARHRAWTYNEQFF.

This chain uses TRBV5-4 with TRBJ1-6, with D possibly being TRBD1 (6 bases). The ends were cut back, 6 bases at V and 8 bases at J, with 21 bases in the middle. The V gene's germline CDR1 is SGHNT and CDR2 YYREEE (reference sequence). This CDR3 comprises 16 residues. The CDR3 DNA is TGTGCCAGCACCTCCGGTTGGGGGGCTAGTGATTCACCCCTCCACTTT. Protein: CASTSGWGASDSPLHF.

This sequence joins TRBV30 and TRBJ1-5; no reliable D call. CDR1 GTSNPN and CDR2 SVGIG come from the germline V gene (reference sequence). V was shortened by 0 bases and J by 6 bases, with 12 bases between the two germline ends. CDR3 length: 14 residues. The CDR3 coding sequence is TGTGCCTGGAGTGTGGGTAGGGAGGGTCAGCCCCAGCATTTT. As protein: CAWSVGREGQPQHF.

This chain connects TRBV6-2 or TRBV6-3 to TRBJ2-7; TRBD1 matches at 8 bases. Per germline, CDR1 MNHEY and CDR2 SVGEGT. V lost 2 bases, J lost 4 bases, and 7 bases stayed unmatched. CDR3 length equals 15 residues. The DNA for the CDR3 is TGTGCCAGCAGTTACCCGACAGGGGCAGAATACGAGCAGTACTTC. Encoded protein: CASSYPTGAEYEQYF.

V is TRBV6-5 and J is TRBJ2-7; TRBD1 aligns across 7 bases. V lost 6 bases, J lost 7 bases, and 12 bases stayed unmatched. CDR3 length: 14 residues. Germline assignment: CDR1 MNHEY and CDR2 SVGAGI. CDR3 coding DNA: TGTGCCAGCAGGCCGGGACAGACCTTAGAGGAGCAGTACTTC. It translates to CASRPGQTLEEQYF.

The V gene is TRBV29-1, the J gene TRBJ1-2; the D gene is possibly TRBD1 (5 bases). Deletions cut 0 bases from V and 2 bases from J, with 7 bases between. CDR1 is SQVTM and CDR2 is ANQGSEA in the germline V gene. This CDR3 spans 13 amino acids. The CDR3 coding sequence is TGCAGCGTTGAAGATCCAGGGAACTATGGCTACACCTTC. Translating it yields CSVEDPGNYGYTF.

The chain employs TRBV5-1 and TRBJ2-1; no reliable D call. Looked up from germline, CDR1 is SGHRS and CDR2 is YFSETQ. The CDR3 runs to 15 residues. V shed 1 base and J shed 2 bases, with 10 bases lying between them. The CDR3, as DNA: TGCGCCAGCAGCTTGCCGGGCGCTACCTACAATGAGCAGTTCTTC. As protein: CASSLPGATYNEQFF.

The genes are TRBV9 and TRBJ2-2, with D possibly being TRBD1 (6 bases). The V end lost 0 bases, the J end lost 0 bases, and 12 bases lay between the germline ends. The CDR3 consists of 17 residues. CDR1 and CDR2 from the germline V gene are SGDLS and YYNGEE. The DNA for the CDR3 is TGTGCCAGCAGCGTAGCTTTGTCAGGGGCGAACACCGGGGAGCTGTTTTTT. It encodes CASSVALSGANTGELFF. The full variable domain, completed using reference TRBV9 and TRBJ2-2, is DSGVTQTPKHLITATGQRVTLRCSPRSGDLSVYWYQQSLDQGLQFLIQYYNGEERAKGNILERFSAQQFPDLHSELNLSSLELGDSALYFCASSVALSGANTGELFFGEGSRLTVL.

The chain carries TRBV14 and TRBJ2-1; 8 positions match TRBD1. The CDR3 consists of 17 residues. Unmatched junction bases numbered 13, after V lost 4 bases and J lost 5 bases. Germline CDR1 is SGHDN and CDR2 is FVKESK. The CDR3 spells CASSRQPAGQVDNEQFF. The CDR3 nucleotides read TGTGCCAGCAGCCGACAACCCGCGGGACAGGTAGACAATGAGCAGTTCTTC.

The chain carries TRBV20-1 and TRBJ2-2; 7 bases match TRBD1. Germline-derived CDR1 and CDR2 are DFQATT and SNEGSKA (reference sequence). V trimming: 3 bases; J trimming: 4 bases; junction bases outside the gene matches: 8. This CDR3 region has 15 residues. In DNA, the CDR3 is TGCAGTGCTAGCCCACAGGGGAAGGGCACCGGGGAGCTGTTTTTT. This translates into CSASPQGKGTGELFF.